The 19 T cell receptor beta chains below were found in one sample sequenced in a study of T cells in Graves' hyperthyroidism and ophthalmopathy. RNA transcripts gave rise to amplified TCR beta CDR3 regions. HTBI primers drove first-round RT-PCR of the TCR CDR3. In TCRdb, the multiplex PCR reads were re-called with MiXCR into one record per CDR3 protein. The sample shows about 700,000 distinct CDR3 sequences, 45% of them seen only once. Sequencing was carried out using peripheral blood or thyroid tissue (not recorded which). These receptors all come from an adult man with Graves' disease, either hyperthyroidism or ophthalmopathy (not recorded which).

The chain uses TRBV7-9 and TRBJ2-7; TRBD1 aligns across 7 bases. Trimming at V came to 3 bases and at J to 6 bases, leaving 8 bases not matched to a gene. This CDR3 contains 14 residues. Germline lookup yields CDR1 SEHNR and CDR2 FQNEAQ (reference sequence). The CDR3 bases are TGTGCCAGCAGCTTCCGGGACAGTCTGGGCGAGCAGTACTTC. It encodes CASSFRDSLGEQYF.

This chain connects TRBV7-9 to TRBJ2-7; unclear D gene. The germline gives CDR1 SEHNR, CDR2 FQNEAQ (reference sequence). Trimming stripped 1 base from V and 5 bases from J, with 12 bases between. This CDR3 has 14 amino acids. The CDR3 reads CASSLGPARNEQYF. CDR3 DNA: TGTGCCAGCAGCTTAGGTCCCGCGAGGAACGAGCAGTACTTC.

This clonotype was counted many times. The CDR3 loop reads CASQDRGNQPQHF. The CDR3 DNA reads TGTGCCTCCCAGGACAGGGGCAATCAGCCCCAGCATTTT. The rearrangement joins TRBV24-1 to TRBJ1-5; the match to TRBD1 covers 8 bases. The CDR3 runs 13 residues. Germline loops: CDR1 KGHDR, CDR2 SFDVKD. V lost 12 bases and J lost 2; bases outside the gene matches: 5.

V and J are TRBV10-2 and TRBJ1-1; tentative D call: TRBD1 (5 bases). Per germline, CDR1 WSHSY and CDR2 SAAADI. Trimming took 3 bases from V and 7 from J, leaving 15 bases between them. This CDR3 has 14 amino acids. CDR3 bases: TGCGCCAGCAGTGATGGTTGGGGGGGGGATGAAGCTTTCTTT. Residues: CASSDGWGGDEAFF.

This clonotype was counted between two and nine times. The chain employs TRBV9 and TRBJ1-3; the D is unclear. V was trimmed by 3 bases and J by 0 bases, leaving 16 bases between them. Germline V lookup: CDR1 SGDLS, CDR2 YYNGEE. The CDR3 contains 17 residues. The CDR3 nucleotides read TGTGCCAGCAGCGGCCGGCCCAGCGGAGTCTCTGGAAACACCATATATTTT. This gives the protein CASSGRPSGVSGNTIYF.

The J gene is TRBJ1-1, the V gene TRBV29-1, with TRBD1 identical over 8 bases. The CDR3 covers 13 residues. V dropped 8 bases and J dropped 6; count of bases not matched to a gene: 11. CDR1 is SQVTM and CDR2 is ANQGSEA in the germline V gene. The CDR3 sequence is CSPSRDRYAEAFF. The CDR3 DNA is TGCAGCCCGTCCCGGGACAGGTACGCTGAAGCTTTCTTT.

This clonotype was picked up many times. The chain has TRBV20-1 and TRBJ1-5; maybe TRBD1 (5 bases). Trimming took off 5 bases at V and 6 bases at J, with 14 bases between the two ends. This CDR3 region has 13 residues. The germline V gene has CDR1 DFQATT and CDR2 SNEGSKA (reference sequence). The CDR3 loop reads CSAATGGSQPQHF. DNA for the CDR3: TGCAGTGCTGCAACCGGGGGAAGTCAGCCCCAGCATTTT.

V is TRBV11-2 and J is TRBJ2-5; TRBD1 is a possible D gene (6 bases). Per germline, CDR1 SGHAT and CDR2 FQNNGV. The CDR3 is made up of 17 amino acids. Trimming removed 0 bases at V and 2 bases at J, with 16 bases between. The CDR3 DNA sequence: TGTGCCAGCAGCTTAGAGGGGGCGTACTGGGGTCAAGAGACCCAGTACTTC. Its protein product is CASSLEGAYWGQETQYF.

V and J are TRBV20-1 and TRBJ2-7; D might be TRBD1 (6 bases). CDR3 length: 13 amino acids. The V gene lost 2 bases and the J gene lost 3 bases, with 11 bases spanning the gap. Germline-derived CDR1 and CDR2 are DFQATT and SNEGSKA (reference sequence). Written as DNA, the CDR3 is TGCAGTGCTAGAAGGGGGATACGCTACGAGCAGTACTTC. Its translation is CSARRGIRYEQYF.

This clonotype came up many times. The rearrangement links TRBV2 to TRBJ2-7; 8 nucleotides line up with TRBD2. The CDR3 has 14 amino acids. The germline gives CDR1 SNHLY, CDR2 FYNNEI. J lost 5 bases, V lost 6 bases, and 9 bases had no gene match. The CDR3 protein is CASRGKRESDEQYF. The CDR3 DNA reads as TGTGCCAGCAGAGGAAAGCGGGAGTCCGACGAGCAGTACTTC.

This clonotype was observed at least ten times. CDR3 nucleotides: TGTGCCACCTCTAGGACAGGGGATATTGGCTACACCTTC. It translates to CATSRTGDIGYTF. V is TRBV24-1 and J is TRBJ1-2, with 9 bases lining up with TRBD1. This CDR3 is built from 13 residues. The V and J ends lost 9 bases and 7 bases, in that order; junction bases with no gene match: 8. CDR1 and CDR2 (germline): KGHDR, SFDVKD.

V usage is TRBV7-9 and J usage is TRBJ2-5, with 14 bases that match TRBD2. There are 17 residues in the CDR3. V lost 1 base and J lost 5; bases outside the gene matches: 6. Germline V CDR1 and CDR2: SEHNR, FQNEAQ (reference sequence). The CDR3 bases are TGTGCCAGCAGCTTAGGACTAGCGGGAGGGCCAGGGGAGACCCAGTACTTC. This translates into CASSLGLAGGPGETQYF.

The gene calls are TRBV2 and TRBJ2-3; 11 bases are a match to TRBD1. CDR3 length equals 13 residues. CDR1 is SNHLY, CDR2 FYNNEI, per germline. The J segment lost 9 bases and the V segment lost 4 bases, leaving 3 bases of the junction unmatched. The CDR3 reads CASSVDRGRTQYF. The CDR3 coding sequence is TGTGCCAGCAGTGTGGACAGGGGGCGGACGCAGTATTTT.

This rearrangement joins TRBV15 to TRBJ1-5, with TRBD1 as a possible D gene (5 bases). The V gene lost 3 bases and the J gene lost 2 bases, with 14 bases spanning the gap. The CDR3 contains 16 residues. Germline values: CDR1 LNHNV, CDR2 YYDKDF (reference sequence). CDR3 DNA sequence: TGTGCCACCAGCAGCGAGGGGTTGCGGGGCAATCAGCCCCAGCATTTT. Its protein is CATSSEGLRGNQPQHF.

The chain combines TRBV9 with TRBJ1-5, with D perhaps TRBD1 (5 bases). The CDR3 sequence is 17 residues long. Trimming took 0 bases from V and 4 from J, leaving 17 bases between them. CDR1 is SGDLS and CDR2 is YYNGEE in the germline V gene. The CDR3 loop reads CASSVAASGGFNQPQHF. DNA for the CDR3: TGTGCCAGCAGCGTAGCGGCTAGCGGGGGGTTTAATCAGCCCCAGCATTTT.

This chain joins TRBV2 and TRBJ1-2, with 8 bases matching TRBD1. CDR3 size: 14 residues. Germline CDR1 SNHLY, CDR2 FYNNEI. Trimming cost V 7 bases and J 3 bases; bases outside gene matches: 7. CDR3 bases: TGTGCCAGCATAGGGGACAGGCAATACTATGGCTACACCTTC. It is translated as CASIGDRQYYGYTF.

The chain is built from TRBV5-1 and TRBJ2-5, with 7 bases identical to TRBD2. The CDR3 is 18 residues long. Looked up from germline, CDR1 is SGHRS and CDR2 is YFSETQ. J lost 4 bases, V lost 0 bases, and 15 bases had no gene match. CDR3 DNA sequence: TGCGCCAGCAGCTTGGTTCCGGCCACCTTGGGGAGGGGAGAGACCCAGTACTTC. Translating it yields CASSLVPATLGRGETQYF. Drawing the rest from reference TRBV5-1 and TRBJ2-5, the complete variable domain is KAGVTQTPRYLIKTRGQQVTLSCSPISGHRSVSWYQQTPGQGLQFLFEYFSETQRNKGNFPGRFSGRQFSNSRSEMNVSTLELGDSALYLCASSLVPATLGRGETQYFGPGTRLLVL.

This clonotype was seen ten or more times. V is TRBV7-2 and J is TRBJ1-5; TRBD1 matches at 7 bases. The CDR3 has 14 residues. The junction had 4 bases not matched to a gene; V was cut back by 4 bases and J by 4 bases. CDR1 SGHTA and CDR2 FQGNSA come from the germline V gene. CDR3 loop: CASSWRQGNQPQHF. As DNA, the CDR3 is TGTGCCAGCAGCTGGAGACAGGGAAATCAGCCCCAGCATTTT.

This chain connects TRBV5-1 to TRBJ1-1; 7 bases map to TRBD1. There are 15 residues in the CDR3. After removal of 4 bases from V and 2 bases from J, the junction contained 8 bases not matched to a gene. Germline CDR1 SGHRS, CDR2 YFSETQ. The CDR3 reads CASSEQGMKNTEAFF. In DNA form, the CDR3 reads TGCGCCAGCAGCGAACAGGGGATGAAAAACACTGAAGCTTTCTTT.